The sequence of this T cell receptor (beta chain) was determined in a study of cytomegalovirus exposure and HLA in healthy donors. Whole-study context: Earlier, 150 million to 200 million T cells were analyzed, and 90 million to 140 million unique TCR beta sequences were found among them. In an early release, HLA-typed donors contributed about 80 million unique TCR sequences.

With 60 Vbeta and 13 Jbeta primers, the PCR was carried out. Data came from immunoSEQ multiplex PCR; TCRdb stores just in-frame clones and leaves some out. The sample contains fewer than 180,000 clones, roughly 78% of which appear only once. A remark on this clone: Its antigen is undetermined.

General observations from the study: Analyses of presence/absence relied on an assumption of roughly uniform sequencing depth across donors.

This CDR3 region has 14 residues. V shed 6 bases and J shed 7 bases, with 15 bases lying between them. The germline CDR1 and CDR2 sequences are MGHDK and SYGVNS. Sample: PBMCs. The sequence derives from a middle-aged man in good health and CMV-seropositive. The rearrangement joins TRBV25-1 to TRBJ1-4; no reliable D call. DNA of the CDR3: TGTGCCAGCAGCGGCAATTACGCGGGTGAAAAACTGTTTTTT. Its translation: CASSGNYAGEKLFF.